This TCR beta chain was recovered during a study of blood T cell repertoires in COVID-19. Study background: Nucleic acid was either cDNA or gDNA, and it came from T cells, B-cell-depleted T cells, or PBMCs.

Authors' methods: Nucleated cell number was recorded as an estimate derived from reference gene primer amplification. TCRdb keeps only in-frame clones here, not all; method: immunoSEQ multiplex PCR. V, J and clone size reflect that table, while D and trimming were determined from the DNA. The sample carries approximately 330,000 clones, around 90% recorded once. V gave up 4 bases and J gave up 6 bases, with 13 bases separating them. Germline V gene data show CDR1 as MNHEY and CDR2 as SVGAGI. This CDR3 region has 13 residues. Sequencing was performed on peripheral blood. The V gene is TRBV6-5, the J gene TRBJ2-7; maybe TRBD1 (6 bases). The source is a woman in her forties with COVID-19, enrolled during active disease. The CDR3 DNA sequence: TGTGCCAGCAGTTCCCTGACAGGATCCGAGCAGTACTTC. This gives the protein CASSSLTGSEQYF.